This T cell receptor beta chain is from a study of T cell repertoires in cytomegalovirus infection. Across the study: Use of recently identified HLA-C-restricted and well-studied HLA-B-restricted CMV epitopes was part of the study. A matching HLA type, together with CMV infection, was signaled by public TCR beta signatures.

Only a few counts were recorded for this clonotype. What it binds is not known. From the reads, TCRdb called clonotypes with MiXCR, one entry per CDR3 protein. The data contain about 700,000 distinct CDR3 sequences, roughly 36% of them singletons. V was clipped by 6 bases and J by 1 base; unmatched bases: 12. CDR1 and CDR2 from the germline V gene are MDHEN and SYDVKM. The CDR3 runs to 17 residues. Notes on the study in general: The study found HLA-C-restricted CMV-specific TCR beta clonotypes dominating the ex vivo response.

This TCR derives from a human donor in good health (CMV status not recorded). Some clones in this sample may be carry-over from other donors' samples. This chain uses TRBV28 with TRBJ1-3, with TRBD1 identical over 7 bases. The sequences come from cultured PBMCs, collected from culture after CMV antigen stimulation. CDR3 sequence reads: CASSLTGLRRSGNTIYF. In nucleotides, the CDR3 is TGTGCCAGCAGCCTGACAGGGTTAAGAAGATCTGGAAACACCATATATTTT.